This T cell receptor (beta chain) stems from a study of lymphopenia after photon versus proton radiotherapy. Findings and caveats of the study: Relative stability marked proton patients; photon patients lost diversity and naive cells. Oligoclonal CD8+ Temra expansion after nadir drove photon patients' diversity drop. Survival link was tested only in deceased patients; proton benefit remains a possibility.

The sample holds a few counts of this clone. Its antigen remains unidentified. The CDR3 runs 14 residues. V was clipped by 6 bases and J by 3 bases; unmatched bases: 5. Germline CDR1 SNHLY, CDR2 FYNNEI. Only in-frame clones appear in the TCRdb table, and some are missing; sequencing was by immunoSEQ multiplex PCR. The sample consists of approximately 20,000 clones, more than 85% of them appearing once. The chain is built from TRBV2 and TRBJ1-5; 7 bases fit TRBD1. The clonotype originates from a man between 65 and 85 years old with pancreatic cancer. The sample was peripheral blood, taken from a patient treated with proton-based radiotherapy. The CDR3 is CASSSQGLNQPQHF. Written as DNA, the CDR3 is TGTGCCAGCAGCTCACAGGGGCTCAATCAGCCCCAGCATTTT.